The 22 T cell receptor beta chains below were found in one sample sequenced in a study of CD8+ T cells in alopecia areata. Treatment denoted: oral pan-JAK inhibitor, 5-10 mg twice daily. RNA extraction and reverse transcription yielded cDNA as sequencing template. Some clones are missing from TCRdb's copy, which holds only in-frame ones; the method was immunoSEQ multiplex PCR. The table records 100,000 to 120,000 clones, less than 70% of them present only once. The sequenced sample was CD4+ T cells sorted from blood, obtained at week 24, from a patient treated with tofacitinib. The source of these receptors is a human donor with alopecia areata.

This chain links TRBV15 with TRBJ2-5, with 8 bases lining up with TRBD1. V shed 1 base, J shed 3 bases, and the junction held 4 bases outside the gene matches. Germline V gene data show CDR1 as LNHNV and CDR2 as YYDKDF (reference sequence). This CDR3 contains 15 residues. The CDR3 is CATSRVGTGKETQYF. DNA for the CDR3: TGTGCCACCAGCAGAGTTGGGACAGGAAAAGAGACCCAGTACTTC.

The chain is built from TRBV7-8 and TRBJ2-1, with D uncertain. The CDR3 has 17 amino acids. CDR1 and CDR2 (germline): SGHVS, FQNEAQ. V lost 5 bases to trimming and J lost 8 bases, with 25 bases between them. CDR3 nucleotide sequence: TGTGCCAGCAGCCCCCCCCTCCGGTTATCGTCCAGCCATGAGCAGTTCTTC. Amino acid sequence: CASSPPLRLSSSHEQFF.

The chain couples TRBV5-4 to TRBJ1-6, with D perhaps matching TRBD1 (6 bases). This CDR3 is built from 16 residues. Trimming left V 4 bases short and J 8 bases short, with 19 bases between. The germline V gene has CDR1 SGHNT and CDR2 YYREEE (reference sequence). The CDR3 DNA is TGTGCCAGCAGCACCTCGGCGGGGGGCGTATATTCACCCCTCCACTTT. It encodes CASSTSAGGVYSPLHF.

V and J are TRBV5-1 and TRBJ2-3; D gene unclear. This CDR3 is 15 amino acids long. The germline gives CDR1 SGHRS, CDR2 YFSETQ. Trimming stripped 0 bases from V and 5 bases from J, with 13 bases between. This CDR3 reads CASSLAASAGDTQYF. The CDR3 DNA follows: TGCGCCAGCAGCTTGGCCGCATCAGCCGGAGATACGCAGTATTTT.

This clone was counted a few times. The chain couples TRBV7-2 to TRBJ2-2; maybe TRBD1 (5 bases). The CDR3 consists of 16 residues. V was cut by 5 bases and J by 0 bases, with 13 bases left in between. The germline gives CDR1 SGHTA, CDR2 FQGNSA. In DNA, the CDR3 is TGTGCCAGCAGCCTGTATTTGGGGCCGAACACCGGGGAGCTGTTTTTT. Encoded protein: CASSLYLGPNTGELFF.

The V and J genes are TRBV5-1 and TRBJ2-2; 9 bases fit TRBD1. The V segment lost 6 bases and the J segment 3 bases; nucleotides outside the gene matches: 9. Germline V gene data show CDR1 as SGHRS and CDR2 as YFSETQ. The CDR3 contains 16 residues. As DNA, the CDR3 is TGCGCCAGCACCCCGTGGACAGGGGCGGACACCGGGGAGCTGTTTTTT. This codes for CASTPWTGADTGELFF.

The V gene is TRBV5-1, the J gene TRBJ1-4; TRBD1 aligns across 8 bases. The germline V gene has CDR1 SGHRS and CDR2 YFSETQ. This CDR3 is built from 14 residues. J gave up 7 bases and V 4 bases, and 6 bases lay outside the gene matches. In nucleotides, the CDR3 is TGCGCCAGCAGCCCCGGACAGGGCAGTGAAAAACTGTTTTTT. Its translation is CASSPGQGSEKLFF.

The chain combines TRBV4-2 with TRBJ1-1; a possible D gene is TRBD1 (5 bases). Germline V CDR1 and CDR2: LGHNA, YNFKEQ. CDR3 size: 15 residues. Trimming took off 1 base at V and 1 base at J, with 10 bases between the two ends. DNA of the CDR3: TGTGCCAGCAGCCAAGGGACTACAGGGAACACTGAAGCTTTCTTT. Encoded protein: CASSQGTTGNTEAFF.

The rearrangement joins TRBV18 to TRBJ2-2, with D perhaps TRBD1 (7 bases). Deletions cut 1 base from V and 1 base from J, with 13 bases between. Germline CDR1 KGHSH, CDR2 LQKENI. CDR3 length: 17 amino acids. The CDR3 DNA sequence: TGTGCCAGCTCACCACGATTGCGGGACAGGAACACCGGGGAGCTGTTTTTT. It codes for CASSPRLRDRNTGELFF.

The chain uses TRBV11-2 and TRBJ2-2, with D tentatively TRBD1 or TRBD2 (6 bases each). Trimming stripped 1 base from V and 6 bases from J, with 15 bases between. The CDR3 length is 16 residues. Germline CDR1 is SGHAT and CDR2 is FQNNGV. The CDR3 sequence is CASSLGGGRKSGELFF. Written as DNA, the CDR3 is TGTGCCAGCAGCTTAGGAGGGGGGCGAAAATCCGGGGAGCTGTTTTTT.

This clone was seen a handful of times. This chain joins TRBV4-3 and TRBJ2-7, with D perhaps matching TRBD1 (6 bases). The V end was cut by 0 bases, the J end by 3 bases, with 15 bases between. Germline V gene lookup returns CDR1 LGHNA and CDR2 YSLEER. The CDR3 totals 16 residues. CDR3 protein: CASSQDLLGRGYEQYF. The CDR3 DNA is TGCGCCAGCAGCCAAGATCTCCTAGGCAGGGGCTACGAGCAGTACTTC.

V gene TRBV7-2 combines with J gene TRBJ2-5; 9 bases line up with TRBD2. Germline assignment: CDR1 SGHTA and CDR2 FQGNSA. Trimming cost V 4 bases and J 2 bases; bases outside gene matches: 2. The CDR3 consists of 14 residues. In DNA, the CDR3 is TGTGCCAGCAGCTGGGGACTAGCTCAAGAGACCCAGTACTTC. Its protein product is CASSWGLAQETQYF.

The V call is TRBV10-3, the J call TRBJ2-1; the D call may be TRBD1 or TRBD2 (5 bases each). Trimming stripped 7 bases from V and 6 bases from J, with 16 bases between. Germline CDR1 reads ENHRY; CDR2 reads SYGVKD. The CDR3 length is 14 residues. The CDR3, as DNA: TGTGCCATCATGGGGGAGAGGGGCCCCAATGAGCAGTTCTTC. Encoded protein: CAIMGERGPNEQFF.

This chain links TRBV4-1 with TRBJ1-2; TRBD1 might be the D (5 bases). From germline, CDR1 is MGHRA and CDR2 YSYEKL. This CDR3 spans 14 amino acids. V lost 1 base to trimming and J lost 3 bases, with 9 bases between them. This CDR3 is CASSQAGGDYGYTF. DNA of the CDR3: TGCGCCAGCAGCCAAGCGGGAGGGGACTATGGCTACACCTTC.

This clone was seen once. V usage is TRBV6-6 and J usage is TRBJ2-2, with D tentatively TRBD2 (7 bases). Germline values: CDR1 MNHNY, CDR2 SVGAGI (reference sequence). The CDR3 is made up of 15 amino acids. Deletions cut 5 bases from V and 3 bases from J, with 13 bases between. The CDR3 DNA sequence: TGTGCCAGCAGTACCAGAGGGGGGGACACCGGGGAGCTGTTTTTT. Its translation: CASSTRGGDTGELFF.

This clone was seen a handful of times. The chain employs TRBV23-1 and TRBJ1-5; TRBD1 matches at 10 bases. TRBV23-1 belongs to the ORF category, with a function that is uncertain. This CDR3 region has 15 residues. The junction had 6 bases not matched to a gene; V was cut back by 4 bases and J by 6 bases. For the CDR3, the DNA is TGCGCCAGCAGTCTTCGGGACAGGGGAGGTCAGCCCCAGCATTTT. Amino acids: CASSLRDRGGQPQHF.

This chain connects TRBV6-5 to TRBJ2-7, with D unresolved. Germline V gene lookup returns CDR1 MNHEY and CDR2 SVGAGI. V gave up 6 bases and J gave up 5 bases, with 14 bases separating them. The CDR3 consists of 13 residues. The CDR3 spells CASRPRSDHEQYF. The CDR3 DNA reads TGTGCCAGCAGACCCCGTAGTGACCACGAGCAGTACTTC.

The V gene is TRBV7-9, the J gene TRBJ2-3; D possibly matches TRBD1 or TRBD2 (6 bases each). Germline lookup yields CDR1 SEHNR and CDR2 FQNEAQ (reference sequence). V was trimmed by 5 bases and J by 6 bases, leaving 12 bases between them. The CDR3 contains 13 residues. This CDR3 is CASSRGQGDTQYF. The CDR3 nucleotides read TGTGCCAGCAGCCGGGGGCAGGGGGATACGCAGTATTTT.

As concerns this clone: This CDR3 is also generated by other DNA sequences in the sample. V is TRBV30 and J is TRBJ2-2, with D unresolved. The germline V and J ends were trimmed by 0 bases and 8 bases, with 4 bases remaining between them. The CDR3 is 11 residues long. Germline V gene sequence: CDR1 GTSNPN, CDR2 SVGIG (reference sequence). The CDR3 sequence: CAWSVSGELFF. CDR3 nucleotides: TGTGCCTGGAGTGTATCGGGGGAGCTGTTTTTT.

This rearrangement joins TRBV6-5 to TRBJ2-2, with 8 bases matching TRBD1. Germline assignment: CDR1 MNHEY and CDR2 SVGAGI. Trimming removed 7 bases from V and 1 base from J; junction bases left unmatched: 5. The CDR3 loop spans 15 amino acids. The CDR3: CASTRDRLNTGELFF. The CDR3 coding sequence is TGTGCCAGCACCCGGGACAGGTTGAACACCGGGGAGCTGTTTTTT.

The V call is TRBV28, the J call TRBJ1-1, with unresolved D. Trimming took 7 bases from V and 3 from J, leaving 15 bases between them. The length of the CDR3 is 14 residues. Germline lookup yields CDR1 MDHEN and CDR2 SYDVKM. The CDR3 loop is CASILDRLDTEAFF. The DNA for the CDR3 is TGTGCCAGCATCCTAGACCGTCTAGACACTGAAGCTTTCTTT.

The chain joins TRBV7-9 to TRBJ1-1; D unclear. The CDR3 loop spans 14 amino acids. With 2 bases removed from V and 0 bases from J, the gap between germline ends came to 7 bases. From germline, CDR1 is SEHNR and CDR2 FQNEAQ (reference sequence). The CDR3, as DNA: TGTGCCAGCAGCTTAAGTTCCCTGAACACTGAAGCTTTCTTT. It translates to CASSLSSLNTEAFF.